This TCR beta chain comes out of a study of blood T cell repertoires in COVID-19. Only in-frame clones appear in the TCRdb table, and some are missing; sequencing was by immunoSEQ multiplex PCR. The table records roughly 140,000 clones, 84% of them present only once. V shed 0 bases and J shed 4 bases, with 10 bases lying between them. CDR3 size: 15 residues. Germline values: CDR1 SGDLS, CDR2 YYNGEE. Sequences were obtained from PBMCs or T cells enriched from blood (not recorded which). The genes are TRBV9 and TRBJ2-2; D unclear. The origin of this receptor is a man aged 45 to 65 who had recovered from COVID-19. For the CDR3, the DNA is TGTGCCAGCAGCGTAGATCAGGTTTTCACCGGGGAGCTGTTTTTT. It is translated as CASSVDQVFTGELFF.